A single T cell receptor beta chain is shown here with its context. Antigen unknown. At deep level, the assay was performed. Researchers divided each subset's genomic DNA evenly across several immunoSEQ plates. TCRdb keeps only in-frame clones here, not all; method: immunoSEQ multiplex PCR. Here the sample spans some 1,900,000 clones, around 96% being singletons. The trim removed 9 bases at V and 2 bases at J, leaving 5 bases unmatched. This CDR3 has 13 residues. The germline gives CDR1 SGHNT, CDR2 YYREEE (reference sequence). Terminally differentiated effector memory CD45RA+ cells were excluded by CCR7 positive selection of CD45RO-negative cells. This sample was included in a study of shared clonotypes between healthy human individuals. Whole-study findings and limits: Apart from blood, nothing was sampled; tissue repertoires likely differ.

Sequenced input: naive CD8+ T cells sorted from blood. The chain links TRBV5-4 to TRBJ2-7, with TRBD2 matching over 10 bases. The receptor was derived from a man aged 18 to 29 in good health. CDR3 sequence: CATRTSGTYEQYF. The CDR3 nucleotides read TGTGCCACCCGGACTAGCGGAACCTACGAGCAGTACTTC.